This TCR beta chain was recovered during a study of cytomegalovirus exposure and HLA in healthy donors (dated by TCRdb to the late 2010s). Describing the broader study: According to a later analysis, one platform produced both the 110 or so validation repertoires and the approximately 660 repertoires of the first cohort. The study aimed to test whether cataloging public T cell receptors could reveal signatures of past pathogen exposure. Besides the first cohort of 666 subjects, a separate validation cohort made up of around 120 different subjects was used. High-throughput TCR immunosequencing, statistical association of individual TCRs with disease status, and machine learning were combined to predict cytomegalovirus infection status.

The donors belonged to the validation cohort of 120 subjects, which was separate from the approximately 680-subject first cohort. Results and caveats for the whole study, not just this receptor: The authors suggested that the approach could potentially be generalized to other disease states and immunological phenotypes. Cytomegalovirus status was reported to be diagnosed by the classifier with high specificity and sensitivity in both the original and validation cohorts. Of the cluster scores, 85% to 95% were above 0 in a later analysis, which found that TCRs clustered in the first cohort also tended to co-occur in the roughly 130 validation repertoires. Across donors, most TCR sequences were observed very rarely, whereas some public TCRs were present in many individuals. The study listed over 150 TCR beta chains as associated with cytomegalovirus. A later analysis lacked HLA typing for the validation cohort, so it scored co-occurrence in that cohort across all 110 or so repertoires. A few of the identified cytomegalovirus-associated TCR beta chains were confirmed in vitro to be specific for cytomegalovirus antigens.

Of note for this clone: It lacks a known antigen. Base-call qualities are not available, and no considerably larger clone is one nucleotide away.

The CDR3 covers 14 residues, taking in both the cysteine and the phenylalanine. Just CDR3 DNA is preserved here, 42 bases in frame from base 1. Sequences LNHDA (CDR1) and SQIVND (CDR2) are obtained from the germline V gene (reference sequence). At the junction V is shortened by 5 bases and J by 6 bases; bases outside the gene matches: 6. The library was generated by the immunoSEQ multiplex PCR assay. The study's own analysis went as follows. To diagnose cytomegalovirus status from the catalog of TCR beta chain sequences, a statistical classification framework was built. TCRdb provides this immuneACCESS table in a form limited to in-frame rearrangements. Some clones are lacking; in checked studies, under half of them reflect an unresolved V gene, and why the rest are absent is not known. That table is the source of V, J and clone size, and D and trimming were worked out from the DNA. Within this sample are about 360,000 clones, with 86% of them counted one time only. Of the sample, approximately 0.86% is held by the ten largest clones.

The sequenced material came from PBMCs. The chain is made from TRBV19 and TRBJ2-3; the central 9 bases match TRBD1. The source is a woman under 30 in good health and CMV-seronegative. The DNA sequence reads TGTGCCAGTAGTGGCCGGGACAGGGTGGATACGCAGTATTTT. Translated, it gives CASSGRDRVDTQYF.